This T cell receptor beta chain was identified during a study of vaccination and CD4 T cells after COVID-19. Study details: Researchers treated cells with overlapping spike peptides taken from SARS-CoV-2, HCoV-NL63, HCoV-OC43 and HCoV-229E. Cultures serving as controls received a peptide pool (CEFX or HIV-1 Nef) or no peptide.

Sequencing of the DNA from cultured CD4+ T cells was carried out with the Oncomine TCR Beta short-read assay. After culture, CD4+ T cells served as the source for genomic DNA extraction. Using its own MiXCR run on the PCR reads, TCRdb lists one record per CDR3 protein. The repertoire consists of roughly 11,000 distinct CDR3 sequences, with around 50% occurring once and the leading ten covering roughly 28%. Treatment indicated: roughly ten-day PBMC culture with coronavirus spike peptide pools or control peptides (ViraFEST assay). ViraFEST used peptide pools to expand antigen-specific T cells before TCR sequencing. As regards this clonotype: Its antigen is unidentified.

Per the germline V gene, CDR1 is MNHEY and CDR2 is SVGEGT. The length of the CDR3 is 14 residues. Trimming shortened V by 3 bases and J by 0 bases, and 8 bases separated the two germline ends. Sequenced: CD4+ T cells from blood, cultured in vitro. The V gene is TRBV6-2 or TRBV6-3, the J gene TRBJ2-5; the D is unclear. This TCR was recovered from a human donor who had recovered from COVID-19. The CDR3 coding sequence is TGTGCCAGCAGTTATGGTGGAAACCAAGAGACCCAGTACTTC. This gives the protein CASSYGGNQETQYF.